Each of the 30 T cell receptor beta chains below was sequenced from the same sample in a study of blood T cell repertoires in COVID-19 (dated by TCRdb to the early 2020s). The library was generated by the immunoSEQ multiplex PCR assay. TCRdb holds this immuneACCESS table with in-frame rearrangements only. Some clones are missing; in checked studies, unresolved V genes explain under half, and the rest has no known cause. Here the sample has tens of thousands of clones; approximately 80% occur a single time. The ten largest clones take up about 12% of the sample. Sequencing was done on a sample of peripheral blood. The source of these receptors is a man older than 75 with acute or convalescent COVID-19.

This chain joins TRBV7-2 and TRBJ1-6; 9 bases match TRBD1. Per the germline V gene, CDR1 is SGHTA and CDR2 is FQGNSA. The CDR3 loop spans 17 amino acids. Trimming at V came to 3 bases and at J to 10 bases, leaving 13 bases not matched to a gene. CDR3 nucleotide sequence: TGTGCCAGCAGCTTGGTACAGGGGGCGGCGGTTTCCTCACCCCTCCACTTT. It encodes CASSLVQGAAVSSPLHF.

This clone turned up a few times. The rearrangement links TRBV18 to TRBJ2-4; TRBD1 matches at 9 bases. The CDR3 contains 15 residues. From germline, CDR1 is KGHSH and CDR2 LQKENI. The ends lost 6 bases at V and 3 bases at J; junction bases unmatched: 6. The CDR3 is CASSGQGGGKNIQYF. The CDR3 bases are TGTGCCAGCTCGGGACAGGGCGGGGGCAAAAACATTCAGTACTTC.

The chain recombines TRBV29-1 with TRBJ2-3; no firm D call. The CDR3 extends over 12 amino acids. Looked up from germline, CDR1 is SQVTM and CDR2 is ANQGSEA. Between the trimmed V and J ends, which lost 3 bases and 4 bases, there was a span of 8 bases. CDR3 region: CSVDQVADTQYF. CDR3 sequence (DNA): TGCAGCGTTGATCAGGTTGCAGATACGCAGTATTTT.

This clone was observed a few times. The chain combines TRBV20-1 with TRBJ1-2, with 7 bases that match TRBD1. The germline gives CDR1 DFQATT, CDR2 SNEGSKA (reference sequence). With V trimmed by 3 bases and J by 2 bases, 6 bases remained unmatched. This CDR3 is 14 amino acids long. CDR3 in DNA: TGCAGTGCTAGTCAGGGGGTGACAAACTATGGCTACACCTTC. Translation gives CSASQGVTNYGYTF.

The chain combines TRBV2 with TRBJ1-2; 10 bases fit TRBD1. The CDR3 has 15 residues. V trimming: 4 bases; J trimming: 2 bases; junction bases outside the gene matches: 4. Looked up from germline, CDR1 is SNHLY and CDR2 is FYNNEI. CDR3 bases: TGTGCCAGCAGTGGTCTGACAGGGGGCAACTATGGCTACACCTTC. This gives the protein CASSGLTGGNYGYTF.

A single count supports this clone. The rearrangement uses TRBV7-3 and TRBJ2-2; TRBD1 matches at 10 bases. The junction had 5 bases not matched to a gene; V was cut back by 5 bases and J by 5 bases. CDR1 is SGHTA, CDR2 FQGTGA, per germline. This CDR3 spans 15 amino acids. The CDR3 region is CASSPDRGLTGELFF. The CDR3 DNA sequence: TGTGCCAGCAGCCCGGACAGGGGGTTAACCGGGGAGCTGTTTTTT.

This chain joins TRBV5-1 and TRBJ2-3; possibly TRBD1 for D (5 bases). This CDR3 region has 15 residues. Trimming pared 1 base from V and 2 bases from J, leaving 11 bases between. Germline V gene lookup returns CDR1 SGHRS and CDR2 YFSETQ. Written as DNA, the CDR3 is TGCGCCAGCAGCTTGCAGGGCTCACCCACAGATACGCAGTATTTT. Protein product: CASSLQGSPTDTQYF.

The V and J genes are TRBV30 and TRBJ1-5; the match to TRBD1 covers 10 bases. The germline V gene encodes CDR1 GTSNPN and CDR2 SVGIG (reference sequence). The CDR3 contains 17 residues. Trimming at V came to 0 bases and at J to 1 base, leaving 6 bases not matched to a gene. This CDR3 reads CAWSVFGTGVSNQPQHF. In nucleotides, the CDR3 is TGTGCCTGGAGTGTATTCGGGACAGGGGTGAGCAATCAGCCCCAGCATTTT. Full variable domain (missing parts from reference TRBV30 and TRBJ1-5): SQTIHQWPATLVQPVGSPLSLECTVEGTSNPNLYWYRQAAGRGLQLLFYSVGIGQISSEVPQNLSASRPQDRQFILSSKKLLLSDSGFYLCAWSVFGTGVSNQPQHFGDGTRLSIL.

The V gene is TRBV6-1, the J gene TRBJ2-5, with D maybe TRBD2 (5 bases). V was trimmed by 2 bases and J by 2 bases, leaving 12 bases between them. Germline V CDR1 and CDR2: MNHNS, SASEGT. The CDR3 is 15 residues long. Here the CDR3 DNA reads TGTGCCAGCAGTGAAAGTCCGAGGGTACAAGAGACCCAGTACTTC. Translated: CASSESPRVQETQYF.

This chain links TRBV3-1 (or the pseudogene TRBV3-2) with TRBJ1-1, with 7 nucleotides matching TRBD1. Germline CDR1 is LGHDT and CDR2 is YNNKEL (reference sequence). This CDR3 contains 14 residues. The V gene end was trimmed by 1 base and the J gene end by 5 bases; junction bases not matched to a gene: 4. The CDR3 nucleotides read TGTGCCAGCAGCCAAGGAGGGGGCTGGACTGAAGCTTTCTTT. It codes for CASSQGGGWTEAFF.

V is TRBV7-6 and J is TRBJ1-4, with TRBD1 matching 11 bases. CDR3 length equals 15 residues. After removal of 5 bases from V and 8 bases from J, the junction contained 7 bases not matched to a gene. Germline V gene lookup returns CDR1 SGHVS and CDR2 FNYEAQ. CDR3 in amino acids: CASSPPGQGGEKLFF. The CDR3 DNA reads TGTGCCAGCAGCCCACCGGGACAGGGGGGGGAAAAACTGTTTTTT.

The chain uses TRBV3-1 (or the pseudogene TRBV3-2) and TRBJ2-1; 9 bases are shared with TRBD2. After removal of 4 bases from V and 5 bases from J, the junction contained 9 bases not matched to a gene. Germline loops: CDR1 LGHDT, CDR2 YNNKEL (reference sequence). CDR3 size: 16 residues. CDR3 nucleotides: TGTGCCAGCAGCCCAACGAGTAGCGGGGGTCACAATGAGCAGTTCTTC. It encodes CASSPTSSGGHNEQFF.

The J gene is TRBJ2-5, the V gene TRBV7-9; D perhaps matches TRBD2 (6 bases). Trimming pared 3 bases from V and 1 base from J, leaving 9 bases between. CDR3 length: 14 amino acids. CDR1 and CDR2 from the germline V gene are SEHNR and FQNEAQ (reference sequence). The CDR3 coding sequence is TGTGCCAGCAGCTTGCCGGGGGTCCAAGAGACCCAGTACTTC. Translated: CASSLPGVQETQYF.

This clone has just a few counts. The DNA for the CDR3 is TGTGCCAGCAGAGGGACATCCACCTACGAGCAGTACTTC. Protein sequence: CASRGTSTYEQYF. This chain uses TRBV25-1 with TRBJ2-7, with D maybe TRBD1 (6 bases). Looked up from germline, CDR1 is MGHDK and CDR2 is SYGVNS. The V end was cut by 6 bases, the J end by 2 bases, with 11 bases between. The CDR3 sequence is 13 residues long.

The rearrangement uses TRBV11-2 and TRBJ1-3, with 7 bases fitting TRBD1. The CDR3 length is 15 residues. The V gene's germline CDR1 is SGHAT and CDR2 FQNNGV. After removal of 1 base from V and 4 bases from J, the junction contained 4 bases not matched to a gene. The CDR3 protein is CASSLGTGIGNTIYF. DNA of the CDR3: TGTGCCAGCAGCTTAGGGACAGGCATCGGAAACACCATATATTTT.

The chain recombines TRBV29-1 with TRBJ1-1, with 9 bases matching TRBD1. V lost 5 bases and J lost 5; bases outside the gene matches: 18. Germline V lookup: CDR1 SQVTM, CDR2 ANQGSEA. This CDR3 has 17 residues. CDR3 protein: CSVKDRGLYMSGTEAFF. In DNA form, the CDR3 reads TGCAGCGTTAAGGACAGGGGCCTTTATATGTCTGGGACTGAAGCTTTCTTT.

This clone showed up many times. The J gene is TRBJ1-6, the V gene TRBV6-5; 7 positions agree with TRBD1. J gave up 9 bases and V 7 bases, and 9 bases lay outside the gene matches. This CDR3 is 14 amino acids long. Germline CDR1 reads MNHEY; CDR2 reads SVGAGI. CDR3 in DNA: TGTGCCAGCACCTTAGACAGGGTGGGTTCACCCCTCCACTTT. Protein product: CASTLDRVGSPLHF.

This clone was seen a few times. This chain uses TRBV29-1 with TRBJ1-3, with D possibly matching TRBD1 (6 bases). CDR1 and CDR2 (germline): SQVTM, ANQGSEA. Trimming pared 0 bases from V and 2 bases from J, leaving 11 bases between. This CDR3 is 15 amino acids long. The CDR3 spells CSVEDKGGAGNTIYF. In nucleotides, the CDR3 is TGCAGCGTTGAAGATAAAGGGGGGGCTGGAAACACCATATATTTT.

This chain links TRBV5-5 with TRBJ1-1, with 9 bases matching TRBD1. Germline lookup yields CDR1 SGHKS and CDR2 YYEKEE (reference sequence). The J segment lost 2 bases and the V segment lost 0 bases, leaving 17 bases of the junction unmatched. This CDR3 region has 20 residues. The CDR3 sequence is CASSLGGVGQGFFKNTEAFF. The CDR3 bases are TGTGCCAGCAGCTTGGGGGGCGTTGGACAGGGGTTTTTTAAAAACACTGAAGCTTTCTTT.

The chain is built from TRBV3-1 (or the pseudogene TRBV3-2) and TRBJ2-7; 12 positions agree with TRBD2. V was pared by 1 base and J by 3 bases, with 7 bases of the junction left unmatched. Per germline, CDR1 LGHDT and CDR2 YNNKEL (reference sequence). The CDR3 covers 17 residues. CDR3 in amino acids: CASSQGGTSGGYYEQYF. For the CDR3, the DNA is TGTGCCAGCAGCCAAGGGGGAACTAGCGGGGGGTACTACGAGCAGTACTTC.

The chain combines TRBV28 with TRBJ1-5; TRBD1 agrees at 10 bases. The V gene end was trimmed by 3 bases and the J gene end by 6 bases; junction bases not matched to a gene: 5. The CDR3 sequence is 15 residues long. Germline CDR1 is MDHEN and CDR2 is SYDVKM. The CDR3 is CASSFDRGLIQPQHF. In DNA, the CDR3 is TGTGCCAGCAGTTTCGACAGGGGGCTTATTCAGCCCCAGCATTTT.

CDR3: CASSLGQGTGELFF. CDR3 sequence (DNA): TGTGCCAGCAGCTTAGGCCAGGGTACCGGGGAGCTGTTTTTT. This sequence joins TRBV11-1 and TRBJ2-2, with D perhaps TRBD1 (5 bases). Germline assignment: CDR1 SGHAT and CDR2 FQDESV (reference sequence). This CDR3 contains 14 residues. V shed 1 base and J shed 5 bases, with 8 bases lying between them.

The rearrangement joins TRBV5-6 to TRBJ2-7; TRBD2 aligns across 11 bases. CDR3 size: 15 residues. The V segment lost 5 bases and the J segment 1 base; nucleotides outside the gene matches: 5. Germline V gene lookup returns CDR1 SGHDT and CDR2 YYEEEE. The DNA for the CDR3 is TGTGCCAGCAGTCCGCTAGCGGGGGGTTCCTACGAGCAGTACTTC. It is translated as CASSPLAGGSYEQYF. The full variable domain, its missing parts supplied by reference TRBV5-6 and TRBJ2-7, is DAGVTQSPTHLIKTRGQQVTLRCSPKSGHDTVSWYQQALGQGPQFIFQYYEEEERQRGNFPDRFSGHQFPNYSSELNVNALLLGDSALYLCASSPLAGGSYEQYFGPGTRLTVT.

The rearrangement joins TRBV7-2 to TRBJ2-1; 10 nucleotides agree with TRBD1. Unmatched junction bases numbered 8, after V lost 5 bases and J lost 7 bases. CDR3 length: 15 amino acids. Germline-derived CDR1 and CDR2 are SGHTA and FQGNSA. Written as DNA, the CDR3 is TGTGCCAGCAGCGTAGGACGGACAGGGGGGAATGAGCAGTTCTTC. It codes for CASSVGRTGGNEQFF.

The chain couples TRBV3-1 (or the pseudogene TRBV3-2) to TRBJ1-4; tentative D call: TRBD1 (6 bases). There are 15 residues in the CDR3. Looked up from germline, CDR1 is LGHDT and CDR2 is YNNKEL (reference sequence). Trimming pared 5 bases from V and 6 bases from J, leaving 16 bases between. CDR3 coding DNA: TGTGCCAGCAGCGAGAAATGGGCAGGGGATGAAAAACTGTTTTTT. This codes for CASSEKWAGDEKLFF.

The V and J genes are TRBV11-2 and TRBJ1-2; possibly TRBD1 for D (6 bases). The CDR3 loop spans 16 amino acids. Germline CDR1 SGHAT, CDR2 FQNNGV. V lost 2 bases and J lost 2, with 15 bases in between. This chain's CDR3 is CASSLRAGAGNYGYTF. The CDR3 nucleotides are TGTGCCAGCAGCTTAAGAGCGGGGGCAGGGAACTATGGCTACACCTTC.

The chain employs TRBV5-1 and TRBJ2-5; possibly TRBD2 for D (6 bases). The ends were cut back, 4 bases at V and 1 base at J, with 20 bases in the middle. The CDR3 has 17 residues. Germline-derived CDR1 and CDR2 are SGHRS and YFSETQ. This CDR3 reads CASSLYAGTEVQETQYF. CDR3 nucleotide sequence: TGCGCCAGCAGCCTTTATGCCGGGACTGAGGTCCAAGAGACCCAGTACTTC.

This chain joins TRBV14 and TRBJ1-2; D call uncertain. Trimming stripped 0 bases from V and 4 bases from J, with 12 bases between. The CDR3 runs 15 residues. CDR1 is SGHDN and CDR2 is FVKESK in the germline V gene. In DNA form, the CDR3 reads TGTGCCAGCAGCCAAGACAGGACTATCCCCTATGGCTACACCTTC. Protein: CASSQDRTIPYGYTF.

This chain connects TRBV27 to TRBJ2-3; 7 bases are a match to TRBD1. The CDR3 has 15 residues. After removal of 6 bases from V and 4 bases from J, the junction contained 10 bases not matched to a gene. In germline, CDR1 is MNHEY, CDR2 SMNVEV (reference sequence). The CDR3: CASSPMRGRADTQYF. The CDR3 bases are TGTGCCAGCAGCCCCATGAGGGGGCGGGCAGATACGCAGTATTTT.

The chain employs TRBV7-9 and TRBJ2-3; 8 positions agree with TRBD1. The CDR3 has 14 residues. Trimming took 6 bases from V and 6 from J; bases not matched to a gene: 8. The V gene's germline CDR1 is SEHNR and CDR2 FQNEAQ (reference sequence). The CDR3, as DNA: TGTGCCAGCAGTTTGGACAGGGCGGGCGATACGCAGTATTTT. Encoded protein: CASSLDRAGDTQYF.